This T cell receptor (beta chain) came from a study of Graves' ophthalmopathy and Graves' hyperthyroidism. Study-level background: Blood was drawn at initial diagnosis, before any treatment. Study-wide results and caveats: The blood repertoire also included most expanded thyroid clonotypes above 0.001 frequency. The model flagged ophthalmopathy progression at around 70% sensitivity and around 72% specificity.

The authors amplified TCR beta CDR3 regions, and they did so from RNA transcripts for repertoire sequencing. The first-round RT-PCR employed HTBI primers together with the Qiagen OneStep RT-PCR kit. A multiplex PCR was then performed as the second round. TCRdb reprocessed the multiplex PCR reads with MiXCR, giving one entry per CDR3 protein. Among just over 600,000 distinct CDR3 sequences listed, 22% were seen once. Of note for this clonotype: What it binds is not known.

CDR3 length equals 13 residues. Trimming pared 3 bases from V and 3 bases from J, leaving 9 bases between. Germline CDR1 reads MNHNS; CDR2 reads SASEGT. The rearrangement uses TRBV6-1 and TRBJ2-7; D unclear. The sequence came from a woman under 30 with stable Graves' hyperthyroidism. Some clones in this sample may be carry-over from other donors' samples. The sample was peripheral blood. DNA for the CDR3: TGTGCCAGCAGTGAGGAGCACCTCTACGAGCAGTACTTC. This gives the protein CASSEEHLYEQYF.